This TCR beta chain was captured by sequencing in a study of lymphopenia after photon versus proton radiotherapy. The study, taken as a whole, reports: Post-nadir diversity loss with photons came from oligoclonal expansion, particularly CD8+ Temra cells.

Profiling relied on immunoSEQ multiplex PCR, and the TCRdb table lists in-frame clones only, not all of them. The table includes tens of thousands of clones, 65% to 90% detected once. The CDR3 consists of 12 residues. Per the germline V gene, CDR1 is SGHTA and CDR2 is FQGNSA. V was cut by 6 bases and J by 12 bases, with 18 bases left in between. Of note for this clone: Its antigen remains unidentified.

This receptor was taken from a man aged 40-50 years with gastric cancer. The V gene is TRBV7-2, the J gene TRBJ2-7, with D maybe TRBD2 (6 bases). The sequenced sample was peripheral blood, obtained from a patient treated with photon-based radiotherapy. DNA for the CDR3: TGTGCCAGCAGTAAGACGGGGGAGGTTCGGTACTTC. It codes for CASSKTGEVRYF. Combining the CDR3 with reference TRBV7-2 and TRBJ2-7 gives the whole variable domain GAGVSQSPSNKVTEKGKDVELRCDPISGHTALYWYRQSLGQGLEFLIYFQGNSAPDKSGLPSDRFSAERTGGSVSTLTIQRTQQEDSAVYLCASSKTGEVRYFGPGTRLTVT.